A single sample is the source of the 14 T cell receptor beta chains below, sequenced in a study of T cell repertoires in cytomegalovirus infection. Each CDR3 protein is one row after TCRdb ran MiXCR on the reads. The sample records 150,000 to 200,000 distinct CDR3 sequences, approximately 15% being singletons. Sequenced: PBMCs. These receptors were collected from a human donor in good health (CMV status not recorded). Some clones in this sample may be carry-over from other donors' samples.

The rearrangement joins TRBV12-3 or TRBV12-4 to TRBJ1-1; D might be TRBD1 (5 bases). V was clipped by 3 bases and J by 1 base, with 15 bases between them. This CDR3 is 16 amino acids long. DNA of the CDR3: TGTGCCAGCAGTTTCTTTTCGGCAGGGCCGAACACTGAAGCTTTCTTT. Translated: CASSFFSAGPNTEAFF.

This clonotype was seen at least ten times. J is TRBJ1-5 and V is TRBV11-2, with D possibly matching TRBD1 (5 bases). V lost 3 bases to trimming and J lost 6 bases, with 12 bases between them. The V gene's germline CDR1 is SGHAT and CDR2 FQNNGV. This CDR3 has 14 residues. The CDR3 region is CASSLAGKGQPQHF. CDR3 in DNA: TGTGCCAGCAGCTTGGCAGGGAAGGGTCAGCCCCAGCATTTT.

V is TRBV7-9 and J is TRBJ2-3, with D perhaps given as TRBD1 or TRBD2 (5 bases each). Trimming removed 3 bases from V and 5 bases from J, with 15 bases in between. The CDR3 totals 15 residues. Per germline, CDR1 SEHNR and CDR2 FQNEAQ (reference sequence). CDR3 in DNA: TGTGCCAGCAGCTTTACCGGGACCCAGGGAGATACGCAGTATTTT. It codes for CASSFTGTQGDTQYF.

This clonotype has ten or more counts. The chain is built from TRBV20-1 and TRBJ2-1, with a weak D call TRBD2 (5 bases). The V gene's germline CDR1 is DFQATT and CDR2 SNEGSKA (reference sequence). CDR3 length: 17 amino acids. Trimming removed 0 bases at V and 6 bases at J, with 21 bases between. The CDR3 sequence: CSARDLGGTQTPNEQFF. CDR3 DNA: TGCAGTGCTAGAGATCTAGGAGGAACCCAAACTCCCAATGAGCAGTTCTTC.

Only a few counts were recorded for this clonotype. The rearrangement joins TRBV29-1 to TRBJ2-7, with TRBD1 identical over 7 bases. This CDR3 region has 11 residues. The V gene end was trimmed by 7 bases and the J gene end by 1 base; junction bases not matched to a gene: 1. CDR1 is SQVTM, CDR2 ANQGSEA, per germline. The CDR3 sequence is CSGGQSYEQYF. CDR3 coding DNA: TGCAGCGGGGGACAGTCCTACGAGCAGTACTTC.

This clonotype was observed many times. V gene TRBV7-2 combines with J gene TRBJ1-6; the match to TRBD1 covers 7 bases. The trim removed 7 bases at V and 14 bases at J, leaving 17 bases unmatched. CDR3 length equals 15 residues. Germline CDR1 SGHTA, CDR2 FQGNSA. CDR3 coding DNA: TGTGCCAGCACAATCTACGGGATAGGGGGCGCATCCCTCCACTTT. It yields the protein CASTIYGIGGASLHF. The entire variable domain, with the rest obtained from reference TRBV7-2 and TRBJ1-6, is as follows: GAGVSQSPSNKVTEKGKDVELRCDPISGHTALYWYRQSLGQGLEFLIYFQGNSAPDKSGLPSDRFSAERTGGSVSTLTIQRTQQEDSAVYLCASTIYGIGGASLHFGNGTRLTVT.

The CDR3 loop is CASFLPGESPYNEQFF. The CDR3 coding sequence is TGTGCCAGCTTTCTACCCGGGGAGTCCCCTTACAATGAGCAGTTCTTC. The chain recombines TRBV5-4 with TRBJ2-1, with D possibly matching TRBD2 (5 bases). There are 16 residues in the CDR3. Germline assignment: CDR1 SGHNT and CDR2 YYREEE (reference sequence). Trimming left V 7 bases short and J 4 bases short, with 21 bases between. Combining the CDR3 with reference TRBV5-4 and TRBJ2-1 gives the whole variable domain ETGVTQSPTHLIKTRGQQVTLRCSSQSGHNTVSWYQQALGQGPQFIFQYYREEENGRGNFPPRFSGLQFPNYSSELNVNALELDDSALYLCASFLPGESPYNEQFFGPGTRLTVL.

A few counts support this clonotype. The chain employs TRBV24-1 and TRBJ2-1; 7 positions agree with TRBD2. The J segment lost 4 bases and the V segment lost 3 bases, leaving 5 bases of the junction unmatched. This CDR3 spans 15 amino acids. The germline gives CDR1 KGHDR, CDR2 SFDVKD. CDR3 in DNA: TGTGCCACCAGTGATGCGGGACTACAATACAATGAGCAGTTCTTC. Residues: CATSDAGLQYNEQFF.

In its sample, this clonotype was seen a few times. The chain uses TRBV11-1 and TRBJ2-1, with a weak D call TRBD2 (5 bases). Germline V gene lookup returns CDR1 SGHAT and CDR2 FQDESV (reference sequence). The V gene lost 4 bases and the J gene lost 6 bases, with 28 bases spanning the gap. The CDR3 consists of 19 residues. The CDR3, as DNA: TGTGCCAGCAGCTACGACAAAGACCGGGGTAGCTTAACGGTCAATGAGCAGTTCTTC. This gives the protein CASSYDKDRGSLTVNEQFF.

Many counts were recorded for this clonotype. This chain joins TRBV7-9 and TRBJ1-5; D uncertain. Germline V gene data show CDR1 as SEHNR and CDR2 as FQNEAQ (reference sequence). The CDR3 totals 14 residues. V lost 3 bases to trimming and J lost 4 bases, with 10 bases between them. The CDR3 DNA reads as TGTGCCAGCAGCTTGGTTGACCAAAATCAGCCCCAGCATTTT. Its translation is CASSLVDQNQPQHF.

This clonotype was found many times. The genes are TRBV2 and TRBJ1-1; D is uncertain. In germline, CDR1 is SNHLY, CDR2 FYNNEI. The V end lost 5 bases, the J end lost 7 bases, and 11 bases lay between the germline ends. The CDR3 is made up of 12 amino acids. The CDR3 DNA reads TGTGCCAGCAGTACTAGACAAATTGAAGCTTTCTTT. This sequence encodes CASSTRQIEAFF.

V is TRBV29-1 and J is TRBJ2-1; a possible D gene is TRBD1 (6 bases). Germline assignment: CDR1 SQVTM and CDR2 ANQGSEA. V gave up 8 bases and J gave up 4 bases, with 18 bases separating them. The CDR3 spans 14 residues. The chain's CDR3 is CSFGTTGLYNEQFF. CDR3 nucleotide sequence: TGCAGCTTTGGGACGACAGGCCTTTACAATGAGCAGTTCTTC.

The genes are TRBV29-1 and TRBJ1-4; D not resolved. Germline CDR1 reads SQVTM; CDR2 reads ANQGSEA. Trimming took 4 bases from V and 10 from J, leaving 16 bases between them. The CDR3 has 13 residues. CDR3 sequence reads: CSVGAKGNRKLFF. The CDR3 DNA reads as TGCAGCGTTGGGGCGAAGGGTAACAGAAAACTGTTTTTT.

In its sample, this clonotype was seen many times. The V and J genes are TRBV11-2 and TRBJ2-3; tentatively, D is TRBD1 (5 bases). V was shortened by 1 base and J by 6 bases, with 5 bases between the two germline ends. The germline V gene has CDR1 SGHAT and CDR2 FQNNGV. This CDR3 has 12 residues. The CDR3 spells CASSLAGDTQYF. CDR3 nucleotide sequence: TGTGCCAGCAGCTTAGCAGGGGATACGCAGTATTTT.